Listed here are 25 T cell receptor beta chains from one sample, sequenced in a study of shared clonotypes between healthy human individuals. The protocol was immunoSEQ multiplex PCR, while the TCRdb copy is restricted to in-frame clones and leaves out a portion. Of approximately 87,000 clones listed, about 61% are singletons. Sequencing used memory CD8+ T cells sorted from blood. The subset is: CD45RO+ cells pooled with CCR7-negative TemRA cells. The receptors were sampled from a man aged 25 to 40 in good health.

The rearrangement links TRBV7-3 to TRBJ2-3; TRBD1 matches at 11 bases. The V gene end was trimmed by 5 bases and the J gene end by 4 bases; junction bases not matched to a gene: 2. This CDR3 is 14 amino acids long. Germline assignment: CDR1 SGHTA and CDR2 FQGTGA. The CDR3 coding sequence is TGTGCCAGCAGCCCGGGACAGGGGGCAGATACGCAGTATTTT. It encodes CASSPGQGADTQYF. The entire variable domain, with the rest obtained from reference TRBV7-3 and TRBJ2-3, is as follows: GAGVSQTPSNKVTEKGKYVELRCDPISGHTALYWYRQSLGQGPEFLIYFQGTGAADDSGLPNDRFFAVRPEGSVSTLKIQRTERGDSAVYLCASSPGQGADTQYFGPGTRLTVL.

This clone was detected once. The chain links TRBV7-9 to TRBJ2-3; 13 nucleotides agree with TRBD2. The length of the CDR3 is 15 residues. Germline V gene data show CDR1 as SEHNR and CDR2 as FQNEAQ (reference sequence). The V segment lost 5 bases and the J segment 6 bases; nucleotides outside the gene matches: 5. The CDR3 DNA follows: TGTGCCAGCAGCGCCGGACTAGCGGGAGTTGATACGCAGTATTTT. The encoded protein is CASSAGLAGVDTQYF.

The CDR3 region is CASSLGGGGRFYNEQFF. DNA for the CDR3: TGTGCCAGCAGCTTAGGCGGCGGCGGGCGTTTCTACAATGAGCAGTTCTTC. The chain is built from TRBV7-6 and TRBJ2-1, with a possible D match to TRBD2 (5 bases). With 1 base removed from V and 3 bases from J, the gap between germline ends came to 16 bases. The CDR3 totals 17 residues. Germline CDR1 SGHVS, CDR2 FNYEAQ.

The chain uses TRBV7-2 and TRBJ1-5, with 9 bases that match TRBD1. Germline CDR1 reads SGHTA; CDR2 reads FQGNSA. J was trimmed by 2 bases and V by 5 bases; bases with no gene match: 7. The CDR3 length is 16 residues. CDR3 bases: TGTGCCAGCAGCCCCGTCCGACAGGGGGGCAATCAGCCCCAGCATTTT. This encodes CASSPVRQGGNQPQHF. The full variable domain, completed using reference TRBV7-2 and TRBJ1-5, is GAGVSQSPSNKVTEKGKDVELRCDPISGHTALYWYRQSLGQGLEFLIYFQGNSAPDKSGLPSDRFSAERTGGSVSTLTIQRTQQEDSAVYLCASSPVRQGGNQPQHFGDGTRLSIL.

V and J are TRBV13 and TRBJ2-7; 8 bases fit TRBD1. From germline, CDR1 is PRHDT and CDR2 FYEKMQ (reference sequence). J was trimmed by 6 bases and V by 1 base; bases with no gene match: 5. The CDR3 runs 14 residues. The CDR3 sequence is CASSLATGVAEQYF. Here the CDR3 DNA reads TGTGCCAGCAGCTTAGCGACAGGGGTGGCCGAGCAGTACTTC.

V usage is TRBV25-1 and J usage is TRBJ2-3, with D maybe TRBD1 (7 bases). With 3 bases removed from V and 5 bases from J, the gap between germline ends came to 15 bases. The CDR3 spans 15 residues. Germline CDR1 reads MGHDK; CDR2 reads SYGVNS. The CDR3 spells CASSDAGTVKDTQYF. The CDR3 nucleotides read TGTGCCAGCAGTGATGCGGGGACAGTCAAAGATACGCAGTATTTT.

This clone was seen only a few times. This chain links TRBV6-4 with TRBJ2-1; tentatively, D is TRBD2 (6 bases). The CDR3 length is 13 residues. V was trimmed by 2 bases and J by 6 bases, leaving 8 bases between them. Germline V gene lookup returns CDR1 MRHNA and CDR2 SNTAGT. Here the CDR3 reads CASSDRDSNEQFF. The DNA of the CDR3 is TGTGCCAGCAGTGACCGGGACTCCAATGAGCAGTTCTTC.

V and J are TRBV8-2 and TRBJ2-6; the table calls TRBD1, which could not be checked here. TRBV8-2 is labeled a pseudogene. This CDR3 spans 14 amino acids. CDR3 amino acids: CGIVSQSRANVLTF. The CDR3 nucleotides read TGTGGCATTGTATCACAAAGTCGGGCCAACGTCCTGACTTTC.

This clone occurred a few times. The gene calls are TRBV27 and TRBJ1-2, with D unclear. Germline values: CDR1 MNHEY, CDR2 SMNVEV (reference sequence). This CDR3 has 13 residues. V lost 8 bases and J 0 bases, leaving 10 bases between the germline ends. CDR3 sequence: CASHPGSNYGYTF. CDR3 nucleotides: TGTGCCAGCCACCCTGGTTCTAACTATGGCTACACCTTC.

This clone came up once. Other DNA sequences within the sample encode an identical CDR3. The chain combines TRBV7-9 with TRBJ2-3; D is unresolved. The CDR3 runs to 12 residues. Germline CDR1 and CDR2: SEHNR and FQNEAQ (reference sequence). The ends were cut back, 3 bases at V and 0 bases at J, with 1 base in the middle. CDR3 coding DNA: TGTGCCAGCAGCTTGAGCACAGATACGCAGTATTTT. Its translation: CASSLSTDTQYF.

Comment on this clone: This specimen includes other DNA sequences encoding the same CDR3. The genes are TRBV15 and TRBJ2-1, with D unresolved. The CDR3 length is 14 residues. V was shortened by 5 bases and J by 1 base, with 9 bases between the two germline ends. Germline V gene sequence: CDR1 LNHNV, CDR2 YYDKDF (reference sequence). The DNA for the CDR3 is TGTGCCACCAGCCGCGACTTATCCTACAATGAGCAGTTCTTC. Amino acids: CATSRDLSYNEQFF.

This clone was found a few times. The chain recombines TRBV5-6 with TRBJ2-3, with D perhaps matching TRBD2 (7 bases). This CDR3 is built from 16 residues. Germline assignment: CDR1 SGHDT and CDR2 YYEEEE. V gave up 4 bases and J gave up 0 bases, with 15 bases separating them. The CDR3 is CASSRGAGTSTDTQYF. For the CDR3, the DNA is TGTGCCAGCAGCCGGGGGGCGGGGACTAGCACAGATACGCAGTATTTT.

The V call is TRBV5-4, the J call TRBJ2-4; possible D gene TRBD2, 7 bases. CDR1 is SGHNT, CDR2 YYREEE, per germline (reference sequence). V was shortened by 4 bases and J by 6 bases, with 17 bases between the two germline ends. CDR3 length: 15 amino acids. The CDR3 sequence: CASSPPGGAGNIQYF. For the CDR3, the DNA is TGTGCCAGCAGCCCCCCGGGGGGCGCGGGAAACATTCAGTACTTC.

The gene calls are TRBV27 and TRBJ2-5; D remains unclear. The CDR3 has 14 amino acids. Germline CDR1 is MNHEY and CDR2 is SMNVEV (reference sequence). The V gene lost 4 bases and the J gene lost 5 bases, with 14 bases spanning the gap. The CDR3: CASSSGRPRETQYF. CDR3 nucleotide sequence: TGTGCCAGCAGTTCCGGGCGCCCGCGGGAGACCCAGTACTTC.

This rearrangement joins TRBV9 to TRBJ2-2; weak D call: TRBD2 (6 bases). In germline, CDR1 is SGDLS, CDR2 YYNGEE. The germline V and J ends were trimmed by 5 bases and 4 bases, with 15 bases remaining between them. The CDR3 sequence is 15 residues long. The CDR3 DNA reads TGTGCCAGCAGGGACTACAGATCGACCACCGGGGAGCTGTTTTTT. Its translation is CASRDYRSTTGELFF.

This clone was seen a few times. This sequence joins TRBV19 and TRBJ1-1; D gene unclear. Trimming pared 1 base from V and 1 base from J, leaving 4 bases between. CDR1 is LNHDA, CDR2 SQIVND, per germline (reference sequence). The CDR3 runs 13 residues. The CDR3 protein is CASSIGGNTEAFF. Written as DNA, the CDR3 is TGTGCCAGTAGTATAGGGGGGAACACTGAAGCTTTCTTT. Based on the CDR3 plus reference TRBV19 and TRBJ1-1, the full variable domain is DGGITQSPKYLFRKEGQNVTLSCEQNLNHDAMYWYRQDPGQGLRLIYYSQIVNDFQKGDIAEGYSVSREKKESFPLTVTSAQKNPTAFYLCASSIGGNTEAFFGQGTRLTVV.

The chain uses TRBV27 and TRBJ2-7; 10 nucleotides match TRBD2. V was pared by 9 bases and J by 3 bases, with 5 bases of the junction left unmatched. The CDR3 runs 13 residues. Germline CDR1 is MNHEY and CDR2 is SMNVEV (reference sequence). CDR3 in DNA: TGTGCCAGTCTAGCGGGAGAGATCTACGAGCAGTACTTC. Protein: CASLAGEIYEQYF.

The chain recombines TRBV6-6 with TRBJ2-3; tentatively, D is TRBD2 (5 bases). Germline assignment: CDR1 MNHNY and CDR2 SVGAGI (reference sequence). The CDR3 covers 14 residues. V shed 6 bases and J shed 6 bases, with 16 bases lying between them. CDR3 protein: CASSPLSGLDTQYF. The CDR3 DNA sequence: TGTGCCAGCAGCCCCCTTTCGGGGTTGGATACGCAGTATTTT.

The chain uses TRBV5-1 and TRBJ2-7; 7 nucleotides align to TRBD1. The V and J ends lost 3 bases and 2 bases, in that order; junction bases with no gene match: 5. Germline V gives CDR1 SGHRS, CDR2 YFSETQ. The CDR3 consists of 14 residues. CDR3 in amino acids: CASSSGQATYEQYF. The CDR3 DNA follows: TGCGCCAGCAGCTCCGGACAGGCCACCTACGAGCAGTACTTC. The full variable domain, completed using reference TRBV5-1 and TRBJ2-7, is KAGVTQTPRYLIKTRGQQVTLSCSPISGHRSVSWYQQTPGQGLQFLFEYFSETQRNKGNFPGRFSGRQFSNSRSEMNVSTLELGDSALYLCASSSGQATYEQYFGPGTRLTVT.

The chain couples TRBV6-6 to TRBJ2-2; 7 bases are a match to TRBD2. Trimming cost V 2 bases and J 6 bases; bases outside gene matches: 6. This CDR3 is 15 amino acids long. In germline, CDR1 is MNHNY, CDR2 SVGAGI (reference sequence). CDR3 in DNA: TGTGCCAGCAGTTACGGTGCGGGAGAGCCCGGGGAGCTGTTTTTT. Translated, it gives CASSYGAGEPGELFF.

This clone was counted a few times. In DNA form, the CDR3 reads TGTGCCAGCAGCTCCCGGGACAGGGGTTCCACATGGCATTTT. This sequence encodes CASSSRDRGSTWHF. V usage is TRBV7-2 and J usage is TRBJ1-5; TRBD1 aligns across 10 bases. Germline V gene lookup returns CDR1 SGHTA and CDR2 FQGNSA. Trimming cost V 4 bases and J 15 bases; bases outside gene matches: 12. CDR3 length: 14 residues.

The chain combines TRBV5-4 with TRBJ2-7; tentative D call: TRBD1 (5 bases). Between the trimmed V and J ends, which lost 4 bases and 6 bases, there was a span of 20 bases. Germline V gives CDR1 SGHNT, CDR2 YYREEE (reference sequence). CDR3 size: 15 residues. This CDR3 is CASSQPPGRRIEQYF. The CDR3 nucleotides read TGTGCCAGCAGCCAGCCCCCAGGGCGGCGAATCGAGCAGTACTTC.

This CDR3 is CAWSTGGTDTQYF. The CDR3 DNA sequence: TGTGCCTGGAGTACCGGTGGCACAGATACGCAGTATTTT. The chain carries TRBV30 and TRBJ2-3; no firm D call. This CDR3 region has 13 residues. The ends were cut back, 2 bases at V and 1 base at J, with 7 bases in the middle. CDR1 and CDR2 from the germline V gene are GTSNPN and SVGIG (reference sequence).

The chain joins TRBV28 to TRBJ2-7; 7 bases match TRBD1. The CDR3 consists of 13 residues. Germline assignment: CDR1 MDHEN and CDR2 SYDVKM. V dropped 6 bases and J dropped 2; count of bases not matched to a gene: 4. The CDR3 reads CASRPGQTYEQYF. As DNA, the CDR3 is TGTGCCAGCAGACCGGGACAGACCTACGAGCAGTACTTC.

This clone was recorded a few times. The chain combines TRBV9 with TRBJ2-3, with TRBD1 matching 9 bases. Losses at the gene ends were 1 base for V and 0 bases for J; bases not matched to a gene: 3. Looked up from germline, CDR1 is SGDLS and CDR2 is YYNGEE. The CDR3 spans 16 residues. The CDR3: CASSVFGQGSTDTQYF. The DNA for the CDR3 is TGTGCCAGCAGCGTATTTGGACAGGGGAGCACAGATACGCAGTATTTT.